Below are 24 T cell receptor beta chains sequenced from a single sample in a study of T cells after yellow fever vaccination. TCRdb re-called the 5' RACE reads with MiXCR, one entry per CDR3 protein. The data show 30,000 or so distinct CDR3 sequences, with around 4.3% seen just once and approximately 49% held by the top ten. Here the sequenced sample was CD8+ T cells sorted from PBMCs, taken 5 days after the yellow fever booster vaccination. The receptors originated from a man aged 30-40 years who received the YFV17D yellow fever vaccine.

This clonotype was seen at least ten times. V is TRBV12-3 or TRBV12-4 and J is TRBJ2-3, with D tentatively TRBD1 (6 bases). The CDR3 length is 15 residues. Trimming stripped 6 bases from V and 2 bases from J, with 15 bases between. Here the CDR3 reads CASSREDSHTDTQYF. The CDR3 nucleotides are TGTGCCAGCAGCCGAGAGGACAGTCACACAGATACGCAGTATTTT.

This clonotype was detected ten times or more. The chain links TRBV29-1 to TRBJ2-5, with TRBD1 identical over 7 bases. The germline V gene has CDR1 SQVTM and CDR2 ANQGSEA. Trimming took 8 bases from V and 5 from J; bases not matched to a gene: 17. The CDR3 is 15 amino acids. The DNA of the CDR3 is TGCAGCTCGGAGACAGGGTCCGGTTTCGCCGAGACCCAGTACTTC. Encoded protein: CSSETGSGFAETQYF.

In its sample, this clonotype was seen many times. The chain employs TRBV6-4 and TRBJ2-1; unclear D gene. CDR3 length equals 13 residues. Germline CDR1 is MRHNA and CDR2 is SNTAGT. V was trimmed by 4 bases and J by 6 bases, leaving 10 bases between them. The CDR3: CASSAGPRNEQFF. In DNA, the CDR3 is TGTGCCAGCAGTGCTGGACCCCGCAATGAGCAGTTCTTC.

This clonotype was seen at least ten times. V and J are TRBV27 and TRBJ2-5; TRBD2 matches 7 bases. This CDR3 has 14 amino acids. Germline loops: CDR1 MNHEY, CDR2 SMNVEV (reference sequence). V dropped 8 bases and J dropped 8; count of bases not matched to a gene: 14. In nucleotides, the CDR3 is TGTGCCAGCTCAAGGGGCGGGAGTTTATCAACCCAGTACTTC. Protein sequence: CASSRGGSLSTQYF.

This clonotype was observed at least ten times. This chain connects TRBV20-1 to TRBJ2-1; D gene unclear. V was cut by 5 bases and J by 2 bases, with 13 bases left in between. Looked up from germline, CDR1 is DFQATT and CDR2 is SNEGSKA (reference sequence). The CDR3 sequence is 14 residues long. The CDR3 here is CSAELGLAYNEQFF. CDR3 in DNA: TGCAGTGCTGAGCTGGGCCTAGCCTACAATGAGCAGTTCTTC.

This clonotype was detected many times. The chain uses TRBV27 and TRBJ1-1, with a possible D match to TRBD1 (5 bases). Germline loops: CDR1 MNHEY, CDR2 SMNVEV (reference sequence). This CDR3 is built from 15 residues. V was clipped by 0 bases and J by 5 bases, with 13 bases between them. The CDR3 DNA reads TGTGCCAGCAGTTTATCACGGGGGGGTCTGACTGAAGCTTTCTTT. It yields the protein CASSLSRGGLTEAFF.

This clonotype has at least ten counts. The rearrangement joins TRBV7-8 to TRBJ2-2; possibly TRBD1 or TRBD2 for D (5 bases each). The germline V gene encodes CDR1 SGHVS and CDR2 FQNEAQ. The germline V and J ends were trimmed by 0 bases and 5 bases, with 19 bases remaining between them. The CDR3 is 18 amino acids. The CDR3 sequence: CASSLARDRESRTGELFF. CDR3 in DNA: TGTGCCAGCAGCTTAGCTAGGGACCGGGAAAGCAGGACCGGGGAGCTGTTTTTT.

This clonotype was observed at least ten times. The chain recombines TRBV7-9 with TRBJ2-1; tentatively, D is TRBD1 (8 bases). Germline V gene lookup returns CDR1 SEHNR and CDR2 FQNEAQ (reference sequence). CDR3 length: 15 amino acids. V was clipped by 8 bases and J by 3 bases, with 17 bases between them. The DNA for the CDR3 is TGTGCCAGCGGATTAACAGGGGGGGGCTACAATGAGCAGTTCTTC. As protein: CASGLTGGGYNEQFF.

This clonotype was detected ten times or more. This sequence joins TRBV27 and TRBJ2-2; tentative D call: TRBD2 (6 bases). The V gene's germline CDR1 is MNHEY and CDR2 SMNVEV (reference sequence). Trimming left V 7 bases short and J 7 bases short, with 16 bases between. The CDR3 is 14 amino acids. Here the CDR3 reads CASTGTPLGGELFF. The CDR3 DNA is TGTGCCAGCACTGGGACTCCCCTGGGCGGGGAGCTGTTTTTT.

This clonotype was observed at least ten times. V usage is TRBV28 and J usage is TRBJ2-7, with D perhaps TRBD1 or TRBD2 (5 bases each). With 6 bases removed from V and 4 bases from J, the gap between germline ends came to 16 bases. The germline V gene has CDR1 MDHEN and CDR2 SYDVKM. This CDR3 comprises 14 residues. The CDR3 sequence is CASSFTGRTYEQYF. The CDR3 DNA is TGTGCCAGCAGCTTCACGGGGCGGACTTACGAGCAGTACTTC.

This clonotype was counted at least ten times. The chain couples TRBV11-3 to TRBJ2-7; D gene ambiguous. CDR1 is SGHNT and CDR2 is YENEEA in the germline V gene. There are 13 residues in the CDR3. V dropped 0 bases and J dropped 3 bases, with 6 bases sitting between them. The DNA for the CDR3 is TGTGCCAGCAGCTTAGAGGCGAGCTACGAGCAGTACTTC. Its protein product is CASSLEASYEQYF.

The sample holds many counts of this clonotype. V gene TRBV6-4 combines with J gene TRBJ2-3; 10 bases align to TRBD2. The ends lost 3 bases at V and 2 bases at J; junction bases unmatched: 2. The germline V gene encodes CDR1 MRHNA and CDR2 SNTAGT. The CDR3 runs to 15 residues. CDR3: CASSEGLADTDTQYF. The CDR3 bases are TGTGCCAGCAGTGAAGGACTAGCGGACACAGATACGCAGTATTTT.

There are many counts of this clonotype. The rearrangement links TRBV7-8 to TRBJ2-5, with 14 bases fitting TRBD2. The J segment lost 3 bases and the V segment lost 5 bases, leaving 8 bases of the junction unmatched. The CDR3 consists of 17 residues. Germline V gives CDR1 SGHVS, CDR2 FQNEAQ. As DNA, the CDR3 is TGTGCCAGCAGCCTCCCGACTAGCGGGAGGGCCGAAGAGACCCAGTACTTC. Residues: CASSLPTSGRAEETQYF.

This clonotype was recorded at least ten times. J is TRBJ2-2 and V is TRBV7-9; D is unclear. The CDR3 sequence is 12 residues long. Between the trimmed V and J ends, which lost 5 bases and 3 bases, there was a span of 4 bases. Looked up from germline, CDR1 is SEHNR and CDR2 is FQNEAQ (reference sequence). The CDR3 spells CASSRDTGELFF. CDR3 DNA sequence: TGTGCCAGCAGCCGTGACACCGGGGAGCTGTTTTTT.

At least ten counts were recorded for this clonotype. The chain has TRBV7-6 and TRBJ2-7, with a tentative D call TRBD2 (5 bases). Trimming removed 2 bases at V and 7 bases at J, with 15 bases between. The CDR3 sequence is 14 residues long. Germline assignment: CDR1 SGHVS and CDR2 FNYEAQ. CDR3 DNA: TGTGCCAGCAGCTTAAGAAGCCTCCCGGGGGAGCAGTACTTC. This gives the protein CASSLRSLPGEQYF.

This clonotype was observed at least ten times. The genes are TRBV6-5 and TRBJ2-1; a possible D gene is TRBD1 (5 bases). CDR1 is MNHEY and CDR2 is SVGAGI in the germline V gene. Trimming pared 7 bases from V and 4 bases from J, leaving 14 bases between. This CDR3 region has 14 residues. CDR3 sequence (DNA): TGTGCCAGCACCCAAAGCGACAGATACAATGAGCAGTTCTTC. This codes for CASTQSDRYNEQFF.

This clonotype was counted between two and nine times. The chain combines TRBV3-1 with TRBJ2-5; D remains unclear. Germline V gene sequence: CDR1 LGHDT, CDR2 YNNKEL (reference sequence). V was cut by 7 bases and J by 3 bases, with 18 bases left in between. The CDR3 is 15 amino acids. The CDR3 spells CASTQWEGPEETQYF. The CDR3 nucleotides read TGTGCCAGCACCCAGTGGGAAGGCCCAGAAGAGACCCAGTACTTC.

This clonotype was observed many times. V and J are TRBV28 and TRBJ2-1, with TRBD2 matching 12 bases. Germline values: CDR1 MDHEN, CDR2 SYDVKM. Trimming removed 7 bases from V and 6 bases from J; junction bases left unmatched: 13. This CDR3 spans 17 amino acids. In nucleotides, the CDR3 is TGTGCCAGCACGACCCTCCGGGGACTAGCGGGTCTCAATGAGCAGTTCTTC. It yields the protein CASTTLRGLAGLNEQFF.

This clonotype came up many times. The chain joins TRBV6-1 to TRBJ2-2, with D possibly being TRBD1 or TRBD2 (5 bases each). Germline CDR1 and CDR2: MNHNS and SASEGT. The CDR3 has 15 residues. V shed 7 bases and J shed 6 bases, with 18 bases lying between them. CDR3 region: CASNPTGPTAGELFF. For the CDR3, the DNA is TGTGCCAGCAATCCGACGGGACCCACGGCCGGGGAGCTGTTTTTT.

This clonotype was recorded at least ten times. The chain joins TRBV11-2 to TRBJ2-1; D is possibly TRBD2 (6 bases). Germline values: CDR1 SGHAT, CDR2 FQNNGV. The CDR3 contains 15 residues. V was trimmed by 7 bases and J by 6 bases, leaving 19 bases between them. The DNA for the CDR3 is TGTGCCAGCACCCAATCGGGAGCCGGGGGCAATGAGCAGTTCTTC. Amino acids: CASTQSGAGGNEQFF.

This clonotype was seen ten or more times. In DNA, the CDR3 is TGCGCCAGCAGCCAAGATCTCGCAGGCGAAGAGACCCAGTACTTC. Its protein product is CASSQDLAGEETQYF. The genes are TRBV4-3 and TRBJ2-5, with unresolved D. CDR1 and CDR2 from the germline V gene are LGHNA and YSLEER. The V end lost 0 bases, the J end lost 3 bases, and 11 bases lay between the germline ends. CDR3 length: 15 residues.

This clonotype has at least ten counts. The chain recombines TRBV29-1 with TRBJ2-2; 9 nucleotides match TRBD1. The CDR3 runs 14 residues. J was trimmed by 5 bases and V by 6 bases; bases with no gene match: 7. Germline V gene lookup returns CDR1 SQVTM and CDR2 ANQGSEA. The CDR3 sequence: CSVRDRDTTGELFF. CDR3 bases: TGCAGCGTGCGGGACAGGGATACTACCGGGGAGCTGTTTTTT.

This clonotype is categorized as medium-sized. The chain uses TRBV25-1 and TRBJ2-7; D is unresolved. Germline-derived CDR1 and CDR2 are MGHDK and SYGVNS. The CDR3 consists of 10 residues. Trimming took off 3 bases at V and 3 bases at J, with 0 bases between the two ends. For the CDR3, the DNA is TGTGCCAGCAGTGACTACGAGCAGTACTTC. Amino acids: CASSDYEQYF.

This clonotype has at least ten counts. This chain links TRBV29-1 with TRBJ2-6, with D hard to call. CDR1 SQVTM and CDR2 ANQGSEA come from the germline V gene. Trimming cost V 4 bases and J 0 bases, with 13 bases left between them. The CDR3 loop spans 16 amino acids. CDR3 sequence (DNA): TGCAGCGTTGTTTTACTGGGGTTCTCTGGGGCCAACGTCCTGACTTTC. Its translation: CSVVLLGFSGANVLTF.